These 11 T cell receptor beta chains came from one sample sequenced in a study of cytomegalovirus exposure and HLA in healthy donors. Both 60 Vbeta primers and 13 Jbeta primers went into the PCR. The method was immunoSEQ multiplex PCR; TCRdb's version includes in-frame clones alone and lacks a portion of them. The sample consists of 70,000 to 100,000 clones, around 67% of them appearing once. The sequenced sample consisted of PBMCs. These receptors were collected from a woman aged 50 to 60 in good health and CMV-seropositive.

This chain uses TRBV5-1 with TRBJ2-1; 9 nucleotides match TRBD2. The CDR3 is 11 amino acids. The V gene end was trimmed by 8 bases and the J gene end by 9 bases; junction bases not matched to a gene: 3. Germline CDR1 reads SGHRS; CDR2 reads YFSETQ. This CDR3 is CASSGSGEQFF. CDR3 sequence (DNA): TGCGCCAGTAGCGGGAGCGGTGAGCAGTTCTTC.

This clone has only a few counts. The V call is TRBV4-1, the J call TRBJ2-6, with D unclear. V gave up 0 bases and J gave up 2 bases, with 8 bases separating them. The CDR3 totals 16 residues. Germline lookup yields CDR1 MGHRA and CDR2 YSYEKL. CDR3 DNA: TGCGCCAGCAGCCAAGACATGGAGACTGGGGCCAACGTCCTGACTTTC. Its protein product is CASSQDMETGANVLTF.

This clone was picked up one time. The genes are TRBV7-3 and TRBJ1-1, with 10 bases that match TRBD1. With 5 bases clipped from V and 1 base from J, the junction kept 7 bases outside the gene matches. This CDR3 has 16 amino acids. Looked up from germline, CDR1 is SGHTA and CDR2 is FQGTGA. Here the CDR3 DNA reads TGTGCCAGCAGCAGGGGGGGGACAGGGGCGAACACTGAAGCTTTCTTT. Its protein product is CASSRGGTGANTEAFF.

This chain's CDR3 is CASSLVRTGFGEDEQFF. CDR3 DNA sequence: TGCGCCAGCAGCCTCGTTCGGACGGGTTTCGGGGAGGATGAGCAGTTCTTC. This chain connects TRBV5-1 to TRBJ2-1, with TRBD2 as a possible D gene (6 bases). V lost 4 bases to trimming and J lost 8 bases, with 25 bases between them. The V gene's germline CDR1 is SGHRS and CDR2 YFSETQ. The CDR3 length is 17 residues. Supplemented by reference TRBV5-1 and TRBJ2-1, the full variable domain reads KAGVTQTPRYLIKTRGQQVTLSCSPISGHRSVSWYQQTPGQGLQFLFEYFSETQRNKGNFPGRFSGRQFSNSRSEMNVSTLELGDSALYLCASSLVRTGFGEDEQFFGPGTRLTVL.

This clone came up a few times. The V call is TRBV4-1, the J call TRBJ1-4, with D uncertain. CDR1 and CDR2 (germline): MGHRA, YSYEKL. Between the trimmed V and J ends, which lost 2 bases and 5 bases, there was a span of 15 bases. The CDR3 is 16 amino acids. The CDR3 region has the DNA TGCGCCAGCAGCCAATTGGAAAGACTGCAAAATGAAAAACTGTTTTTT. This encodes CASSQLERLQNEKLFF.

This chain joins TRBV27 and TRBJ2-6, with 7 nucleotides matching TRBD2. Per the germline V gene, CDR1 is MNHEY and CDR2 is SMNVEV (reference sequence). CDR3 length equals 17 residues. V was pared by 5 bases and J by 2 bases, with 9 bases of the junction left unmatched. CDR3 bases: TGTGCCAGCAGTCGGGGGGTGACAGAGACTGGGGCCAACGTCCTGACTTTC. This translates into CASSRGVTETGANVLTF.

This sequence joins TRBV4-1 and TRBJ1-1; 7 bases are a match to TRBD1. This CDR3 is built from 15 residues. Germline CDR1 is MGHRA and CDR2 is YSYEKL. V shed 4 bases, J shed 1 base, and the junction held 6 bases outside the gene matches. The CDR3 DNA sequence: TGCGCCAGCAGCCGGGGAGAGGGGGCGAACACTGAAGCTTTCTTT. Translated, it gives CASSRGEGANTEAFF.

The table lists this clone with a few counts. This sequence joins TRBV15 and TRBJ2-2; tentative D call: TRBD2 (5 bases). This CDR3 comprises 14 residues. Between the trimmed V and J ends, which lost 6 bases and 2 bases, there was a span of 10 bases. Germline CDR1 LNHNV, CDR2 YYDKDF (reference sequence). The CDR3 spells CATRGLGNTGELFF. For the CDR3, the DNA is TGTGCCACCAGAGGACTCGGTAACACCGGGGAGCTGTTTTTT.

The rearrangement joins TRBV11-2 to TRBJ2-5, with TRBD1 matching 7 bases. Germline CDR1 reads SGHAT; CDR2 reads FQNNGV. V was clipped by 5 bases and J by 4 bases; unmatched bases: 7. This CDR3 is 14 amino acids long. The CDR3 sequence: CASSGDRVVETQYF. The DNA of the CDR3 is TGTGCCAGCAGCGGTGACAGGGTAGTAGAGACCCAGTACTTC.

The V call is TRBV5-1, the J call TRBJ2-2, with 8 bases aligning to TRBD1. The CDR3 has 15 residues. Germline CDR1 and CDR2: SGHRS and YFSETQ. Losses at the gene ends were 4 bases for V and 5 bases for J; bases not matched to a gene: 7. CDR3 loop: CASSRTGRETGELFF. DNA of the CDR3: TGCGCCAGCAGCCGGACAGGGAGAGAAACCGGGGAGCTGTTTTTT.

This clone appeared a few times. V and J are TRBV7-7 and TRBJ1-6, with a possible D match to TRBD1 (6 bases). The germline CDR1 and CDR2 sequences are SSHAT and FNYEAQ (reference sequence). Trimming removed 0 bases at V and 0 bases at J, with 15 bases between. This CDR3 is built from 19 residues. CDR3 sequence reads: CASSLAHHRESSYNSPLHF. As DNA, the CDR3 is TGTGCCAGCAGCTTAGCTCATCACAGGGAGAGCTCCTATAATTCACCCCTCCACTTT.